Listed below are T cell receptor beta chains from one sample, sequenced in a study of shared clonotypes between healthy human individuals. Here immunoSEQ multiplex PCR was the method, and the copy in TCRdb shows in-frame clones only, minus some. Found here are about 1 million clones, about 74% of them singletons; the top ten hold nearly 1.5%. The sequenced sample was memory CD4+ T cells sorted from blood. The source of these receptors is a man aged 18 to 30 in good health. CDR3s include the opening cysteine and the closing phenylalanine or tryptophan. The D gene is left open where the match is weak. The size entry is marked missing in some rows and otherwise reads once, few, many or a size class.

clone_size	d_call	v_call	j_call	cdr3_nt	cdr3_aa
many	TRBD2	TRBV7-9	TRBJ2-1	TGTGCCAGCACAAGGACGGGGGGGATCAATGAGCAGTTCTTC	CASTRTGGINEQFF
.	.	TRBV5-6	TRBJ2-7	TGTGCCAGCAGCCACTTAGGGGACGGCAGCTCCTACGAGCAGTACTTC	CASSHLGDGSSYEQYF
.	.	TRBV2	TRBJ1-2	TGTGCCAGCAGGGTGGGCAATGGCTACACCTTC	CASRVGNGYTF
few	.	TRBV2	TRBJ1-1	TGTGCCAGCAGGCCCCCGGGGATGAACACTGAAGCTTTCTTT	CASRPPGMNTEAFF
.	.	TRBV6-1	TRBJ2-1	TGTGCCAGCAGTGAAGGTGGAACCTGGAGCAATGAGCAGTTCTTC	CASSEGGTWSNEQFF
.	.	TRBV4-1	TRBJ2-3	TGCGCCAGCAGCCAAGGACGGCTGGGGGGCGACACAGATACGCAGTATTTT	CASSQGRLGGDTDTQYF
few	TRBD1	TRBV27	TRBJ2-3	TGTGCCAGGACAGGGTTTGGTACAGATACGCAGTATTTT	CARTGFGTDTQYF
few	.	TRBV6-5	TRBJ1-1	TGTGCCAGCAAGGGACGGAACACTGAAGCTTTCTTT	CASKGRNTEAFF
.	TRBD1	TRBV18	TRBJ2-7	TGTGCCAGCTCACCGGGACAGGACCCTTACGAGCAGTACTTC	CASSPGQDPYEQYF
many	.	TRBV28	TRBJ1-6	TGTGCCAGCAGCCCGAGAAGGGGAGGGGTTTCACCCCTCCACTTT	CASSPRRGGVSPLHF
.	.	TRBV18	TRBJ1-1	TGTGCCAGCTCACCGACCGACAGCATGAACACTGAAGCTTTCTTT	CASSPTDSMNTEAFF
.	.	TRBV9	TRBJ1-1	TGTGCCAGCAGCTCCGCCGGGGCCCGTTTGAACACTGAAGCTTTCTTT	CASSSAGARLNTEAFF
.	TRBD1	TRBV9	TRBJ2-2	TGTGCCAGCAGCTTAGCGACAGGGAAGGACACCGGGGAGCTGTTTTTT	CASSLATGKDTGELFF
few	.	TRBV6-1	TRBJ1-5	TGTGCCAGCAGTGAAAGGGGCCAGCCCCAGCATTTT	CASSERGQPQHF
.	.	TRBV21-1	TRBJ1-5	TGTGCCAGCAGCAAGCCTGCTCAGTCCCCAAATCAGCCCCAGCATTTT	CASSKPAQSPNQPQHF
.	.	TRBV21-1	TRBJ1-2	TGTGCCAGCAGCAAAGCTCGGACAAAAATGGCGCTTTTAGATGGCTACACCTTC	CASSKARTKMALLDGYTF
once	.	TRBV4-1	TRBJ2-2	TGCGCCAGCAGCCAAACGGGACTGATTACCGGGGAGCTGTTTTTT	CASSQTGLITGELFF
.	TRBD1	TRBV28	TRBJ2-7	TGTGCCAGCAGTATCTCCGGGACAGTGTTATCCTACGAGCAGTACTTC	CASSISGTVLSYEQYF
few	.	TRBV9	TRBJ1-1	TGTGCCAGCACCCGCAAGGACATAGTGAACACTGAAGCTTTCTTT	CASTRKDIVNTEAFF
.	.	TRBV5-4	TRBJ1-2	TGTGCCAGCAGCCCTTCTGGGTCCGGGAAAAAATATGGCTACACCTTC	CASSPSGSGKKYGYTF
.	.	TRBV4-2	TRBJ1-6	TGTGCCAGCAGCCAAGAATTATGGGATAATTCACCCCTCCACTTT	CASSQELWDNSPLHF
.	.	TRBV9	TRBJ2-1	TGTGCCAGCAGCGTAGAAGGACTGGGACGACCCAATGAGCAGTTCTTC	CASSVEGLGRPNEQFF
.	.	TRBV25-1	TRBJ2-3	TGTGCCAGCAGTGAAGGGCGGGGCACTAGCACAGATACGCAGTATTTT	CASSEGRGTSTDTQYF
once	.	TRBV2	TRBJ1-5	TGTGCCAGCAGACCGGGTCTTAGCAATCAGCCCCAGCATTTT	CASRPGLSNQPQHF
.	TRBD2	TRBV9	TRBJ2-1	TGTGCCAGCAGCGATTGGGGAGCGGGAGTCAACAATGAGCAGTTCTTC	CASSDWGAGVNNEQFF
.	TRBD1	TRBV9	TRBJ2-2	TGTGCCAGCAGCGTAGTTACAGGGGGCACCGGGGAGCTGTTTTTT	CASSVVTGGTGELFF
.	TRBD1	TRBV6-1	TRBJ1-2	TGTGCCAGCAGTGAAAAGCAGGGGGCTGATGGCTACACCTTC	CASSEKQGADGYTF
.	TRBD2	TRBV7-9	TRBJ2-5	TGTGCCAGCAGTAGACCTAGCGGGAGAAAAGAGACCCAGTACTTC	CASSRPSGRKETQYF
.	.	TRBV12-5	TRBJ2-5	TGTGCTAGTGCGTCACCGACAGGTTGGGAGGAGACCCAGTACTTC	CASASPTGWEETQYF
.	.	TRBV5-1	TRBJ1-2	TGCGCCAGCAGCCGGGACACCGTCTATGGCTACACCTTC	CASSRDTVYGYTF
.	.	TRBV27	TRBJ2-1	TGTGCCAGCAGTCCCCGACAGTACGGTGAGCAGTTCTTC	CASSPRQYGEQFF
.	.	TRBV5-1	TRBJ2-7	TGCGCCAGCAGCTTGACAGGGAGTGCTATATACGAGCAGTACTTC	CASSLTGSAIYEQYF
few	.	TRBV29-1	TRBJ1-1	TGCAGCGTTGAAGACGGGACACGGTTGAACACTGAAGCTTTCTTT	CSVEDGTRLNTEAFF
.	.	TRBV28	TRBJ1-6	TGTGCCAGCAGTTCAACACACCGGGGGAATTCACCCCTCCACTTT	CASSSTHRGNSPLHF
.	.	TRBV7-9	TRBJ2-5	TGTGCCAGCAGCCGGGGGGCCAAAGAGACCCAGTACTTC	CASSRGAKETQYF
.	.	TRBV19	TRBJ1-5	TGTGCCAGTAGTCCGGGAACCATAGCCAATCAGCCCCAGCATTTT	CASSPGTIANQPQHF
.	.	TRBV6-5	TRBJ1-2	TGTGCCAGCAGTTACTCGGAGGGCGGCGTATATGGCTACACCTTC	CASSYSEGGVYGYTF
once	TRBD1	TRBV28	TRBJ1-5	TGTGCCAGCAGTGCCCTCAAATTCCGGGACAGGGGAGGTCAGCCCCAGCATTTT	CASSALKFRDRGGQPQHF
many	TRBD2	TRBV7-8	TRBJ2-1	TGTGCCAGCAGCTTGATAGCGGGAAACTACAATGAGCAGTTCTTC	CASSLIAGNYNEQFF
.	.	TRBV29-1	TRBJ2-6	TGCAGCGTTTCGAAAAGCTCTGGGGCCAACGTCCTGACTTTC	CSVSKSSGANVLTF
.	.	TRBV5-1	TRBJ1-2	TGCGCCAGCAGCAGCAAAAACGGGCCATTGGAAGGCTACACCTTC	CASSSKNGPLEGYTF
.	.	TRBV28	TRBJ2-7	TGTGCCAGCAGTTTCGGGGGATTCTACGAGCAGTACTTC	CASSFGGFYEQYF
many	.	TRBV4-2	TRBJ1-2	TGTGCCAGCAGCCAAGATTATAGGGGAAACTATGGCTACACCTTC	CASSQDYRGNYGYTF
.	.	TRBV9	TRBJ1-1	TGTGCCAGCAGCGCCCGACAGGACATGAACACTGAAGCTTTCTTT	CASSARQDMNTEAFF
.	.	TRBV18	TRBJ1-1	TGTGCCAGCTCACCACCCCTCCCGAACACTGAAGCTTTCTTT	CASSPPLPNTEAFF
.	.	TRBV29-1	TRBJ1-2	TGCAGCGTTGAAGGCGGTCCGAGACTTAACTATGGCTACACCTTC	CSVEGGPRLNYGYTF
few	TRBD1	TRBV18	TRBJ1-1	TGTGCCAGCTCACCGCAGGGGGACACTGAAGCTTTCTTT	CASSPQGDTEAFF
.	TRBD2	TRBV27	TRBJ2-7	TGTGCCAGCAGTTCCCCCCTGAGCGGGGTTGGATCCTACGAGCAGTACTTC	CASSSPLSGVGSYEQYF
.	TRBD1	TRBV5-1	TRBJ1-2	TGCGCCAGCAGCTCGGGACAGGGGTATGGCTACACCTTC	CASSSGQGYGYTF
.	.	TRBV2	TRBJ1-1	TGTGCCAGCAAACTCGGACAGCAATACACTGAAGCTTTCTTT	CASKLGQQYTEAFF
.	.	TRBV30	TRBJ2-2	TGTGCCGGAAACTGGGACCAAAAAACCGGGGAGCTGTTTTTT	CAGNWDQKTGELFF
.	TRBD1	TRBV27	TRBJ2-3	TGTGCCAGCAGTTTAGGACAGGGATTTATCCTCACAGATACGCAGTATTTT	CASSLGQGFILTDTQYF
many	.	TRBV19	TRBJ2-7	TGTGCCAGTAGTAATCGGGACGGATCCTACGAGCAGTACTTC	CASSNRDGSYEQYF
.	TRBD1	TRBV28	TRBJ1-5	TGTGCCAGCAGTGGAGGGACAGGGAGCAATCAGCCCCAGCATTTT	CASSGGTGSNQPQHF
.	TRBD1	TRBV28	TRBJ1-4	TGTGCCAGCAGTTTCCCCAGGGGGCCATCTAATGAAAAACTGTTTTTT	CASSFPRGPSNEKLFF
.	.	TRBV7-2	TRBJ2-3	TGTGCCAGCAGCTTATCGCGGGGAGGAGATACGCAGTATTTT	CASSLSRGGDTQYF
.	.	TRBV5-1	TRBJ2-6	TGCGCCAGCAGCTTGGAAGGCTCTGGGGCCAACGTCCTGACTTTC	CASSLEGSGANVLTF
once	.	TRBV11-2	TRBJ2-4	TGTGCCAGCAGCCCGACAGCCCTGCTAGCCAAAAACATTCAGTACTTC	CASSPTALLAKNIQYF
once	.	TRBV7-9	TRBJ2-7	TGTGCCAGCAGCCCACGGGGGGCCGGGGACGAGCAGTACTTC	CASSPRGAGDEQYF
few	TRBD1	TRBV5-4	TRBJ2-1	TGTGCCAGCAGCCGTGACAGGGGAGAGTACAATGAGCAGTTCTTC	CASSRDRGEYNEQFF